The clone carrying this T cell receptor (beta chain) was recorded at least ten times. Germline assignment: CDR1 SQVTM and CDR2 ANQGSEA. Trimming removed 6 bases from V and 0 bases from J, with 17 bases in between. The CDR3 spans 15 residues. Researchers prepared the TCRbeta library using unique molecular identifiers, the study reports. TCRdb re-derived calls from the PCR reads in MiXCR, one entry per CDR3 protein. Of 350,000 to 400,000 distinct CDR3 sequences listed, about 20% are singletons. This sample is drawn from a study of T-cell reconstitution after alpha-beta-depleted transplantation in children.

The sequence derives from a human donor who donated a stem cell graft to a child with acute myeloid leukemia. The sample consisted of PBMCs from the stem cell graft donor, taken from the stem cell graft. V is TRBV29-1 and J is TRBJ2-5; D possibly corresponds to TRBD1 (6 bases). The CDR3 DNA reads TGCAGCGTGAGGGGGTCTACAGAGAACCAAGAGACCCAGTACTTC. As protein: CSVRGSTENQETQYF.